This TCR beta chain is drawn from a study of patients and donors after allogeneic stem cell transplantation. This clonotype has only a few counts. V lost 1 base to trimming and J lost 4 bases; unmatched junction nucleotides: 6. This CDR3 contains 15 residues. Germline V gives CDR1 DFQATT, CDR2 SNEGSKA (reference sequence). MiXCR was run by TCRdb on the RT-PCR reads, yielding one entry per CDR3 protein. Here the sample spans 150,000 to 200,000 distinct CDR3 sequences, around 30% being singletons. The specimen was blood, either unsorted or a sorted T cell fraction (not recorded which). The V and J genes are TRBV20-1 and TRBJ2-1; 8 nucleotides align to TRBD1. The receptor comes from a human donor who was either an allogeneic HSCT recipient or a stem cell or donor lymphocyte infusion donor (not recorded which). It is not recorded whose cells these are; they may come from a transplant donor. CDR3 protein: CSARVDRGLYNEQFF. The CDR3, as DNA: TGCAGTGCTAGAGTAGACAGGGGACTGTACAATGAGCAGTTCTTC.